This T cell receptor (beta chain) was observed in a study of blood T cells in healthy people across ages. Study-wide points: A strong correlation was found between TCR beta diversity and the percentage of naive T cells. The fall in TCR beta diversity per million T cells was roughly linear with age.

It was with a sample-barcoded 5' primer and a J-beta primer mix that a second PCR of roughly 7 to 12 cycles was run. TCRdb redid the calling of the 5' RACE reads with MiXCR, one entry per CDR3 protein. The sample lists about 670,000 distinct CDR3 sequences; roughly 41% were seen once. The people who gave samples were healthy Caucasians from Russia, aged roughly 6 to 90. Extracted total RNA amounted to at least 5.5 micrograms for each sample. V dropped 7 bases and J dropped 6; count of bases not matched to a gene: 9. CDR3 length equals 15 residues. The germline V gene has CDR1 MNHNY and CDR2 SVGAGI (reference sequence). With respect to this clonotype: Its antigen is unknown.

The sequence came from a man older than 75 in good health. Material: blood. The J gene is TRBJ1-6, the V gene TRBV6-6; 7 positions agree with TRBD1. The CDR3 loop is CASIITGEGNSPLHF. The DNA for the CDR3 is TGTGCCAGCATTATCACAGGGGAGGGTAATTCACCCCTCCACTTT.